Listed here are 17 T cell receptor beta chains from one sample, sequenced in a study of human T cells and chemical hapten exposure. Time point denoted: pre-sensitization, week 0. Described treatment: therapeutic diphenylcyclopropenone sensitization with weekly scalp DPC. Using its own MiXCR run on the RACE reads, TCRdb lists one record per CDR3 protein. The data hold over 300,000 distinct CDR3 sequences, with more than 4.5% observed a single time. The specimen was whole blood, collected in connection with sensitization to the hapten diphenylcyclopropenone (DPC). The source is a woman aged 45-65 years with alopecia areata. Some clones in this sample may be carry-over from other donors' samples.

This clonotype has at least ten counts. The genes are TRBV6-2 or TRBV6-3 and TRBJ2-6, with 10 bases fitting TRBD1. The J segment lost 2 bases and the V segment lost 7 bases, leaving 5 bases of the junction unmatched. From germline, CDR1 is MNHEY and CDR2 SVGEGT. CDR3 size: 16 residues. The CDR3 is CASTGQGSPGANVLTF. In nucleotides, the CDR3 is TGTGCCAGCACGGGACAGGGGTCCCCTGGGGCCAACGTCCTGACTTTC.

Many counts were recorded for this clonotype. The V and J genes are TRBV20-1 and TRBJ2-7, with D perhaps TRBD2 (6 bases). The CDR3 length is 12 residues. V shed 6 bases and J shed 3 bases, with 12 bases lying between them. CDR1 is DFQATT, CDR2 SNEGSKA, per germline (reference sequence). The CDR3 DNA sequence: TGCAGTGCCGACGAGACTAGCTACGAGCAGTACTTC. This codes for CSADETSYEQYF.

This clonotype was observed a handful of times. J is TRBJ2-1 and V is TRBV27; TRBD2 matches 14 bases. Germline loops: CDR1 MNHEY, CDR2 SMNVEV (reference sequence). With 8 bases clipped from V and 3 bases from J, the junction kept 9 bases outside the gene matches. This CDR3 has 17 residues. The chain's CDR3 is CASRRIGTSGGYNEQFF. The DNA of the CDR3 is TGTGCCAGCCGACGGATCGGGACTAGCGGGGGCTACAATGAGCAGTTCTTC.

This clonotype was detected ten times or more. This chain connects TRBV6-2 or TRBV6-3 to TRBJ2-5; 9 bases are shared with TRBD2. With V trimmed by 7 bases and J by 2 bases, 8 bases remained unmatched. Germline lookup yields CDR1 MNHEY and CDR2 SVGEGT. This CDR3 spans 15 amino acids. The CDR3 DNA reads TGTGCCAGCACCGACGCCCTAGCGGGGCAAGAGACCCAGTACTTC. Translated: CASTDALAGQETQYF.

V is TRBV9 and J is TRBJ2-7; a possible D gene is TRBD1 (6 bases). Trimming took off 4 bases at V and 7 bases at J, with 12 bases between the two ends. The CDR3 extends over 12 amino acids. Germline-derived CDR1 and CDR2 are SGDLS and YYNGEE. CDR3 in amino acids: CASSPGAREQYF. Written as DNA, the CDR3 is TGTGCCAGCAGCCCAGGGGCTCGAGAGCAGTACTTC.

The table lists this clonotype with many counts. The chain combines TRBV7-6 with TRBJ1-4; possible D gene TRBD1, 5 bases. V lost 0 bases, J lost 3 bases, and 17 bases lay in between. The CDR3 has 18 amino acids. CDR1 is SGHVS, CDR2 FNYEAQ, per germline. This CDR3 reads CASSLAGQGFWANEKLFF. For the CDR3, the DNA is TGTGCCAGCAGCTTAGCCGGACAAGGCTTTTGGGCTAATGAAAAACTGTTTTTT. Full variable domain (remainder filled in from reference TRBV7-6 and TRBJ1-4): GAGVSQSPRYKVTKRGQDVALRCDPISGHVSLYWYRQALGQGPEFLTYFNYEAQQDKSGLPNDRFSAERPEGSISTLTIQRTEQRDSAMYRCASSLAGQGFWANEKLFFGSGTQLSVL.

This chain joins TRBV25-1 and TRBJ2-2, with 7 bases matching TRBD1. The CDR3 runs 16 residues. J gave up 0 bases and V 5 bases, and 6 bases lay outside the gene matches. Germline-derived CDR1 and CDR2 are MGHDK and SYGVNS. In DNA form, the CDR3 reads TGTGCCAGCAGTAACCCGGGGACAGCGAACACCGGGGAGCTGTTTTTT. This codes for CASSNPGTANTGELFF. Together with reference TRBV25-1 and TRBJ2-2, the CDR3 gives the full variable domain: EADIYQTPRYLVIGTGKKITLECSQTMGHDKMYWYQQDPGMELHLIHYSYGVNSTEKGDLSSESTVSRIRTEHFPLTLESARPSHTSQYLCASSNPGTANTGELFFGEGSRLTVL.

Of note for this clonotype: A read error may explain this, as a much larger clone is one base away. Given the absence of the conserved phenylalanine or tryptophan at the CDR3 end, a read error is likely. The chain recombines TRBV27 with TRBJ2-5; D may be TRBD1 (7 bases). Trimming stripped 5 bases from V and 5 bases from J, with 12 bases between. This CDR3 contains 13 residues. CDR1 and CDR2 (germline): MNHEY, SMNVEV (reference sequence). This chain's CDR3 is CASSATGRETQYS. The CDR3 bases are TGTGCCAGCAGTGCGACAGGGAGGGAGACCCAGTACTCC.

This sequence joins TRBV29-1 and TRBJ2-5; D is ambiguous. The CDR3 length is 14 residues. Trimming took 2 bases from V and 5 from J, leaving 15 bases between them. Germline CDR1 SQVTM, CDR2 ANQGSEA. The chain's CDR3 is CSVELLQLSETQYF. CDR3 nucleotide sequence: TGCAGCGTTGAATTACTGCAGCTAAGTGAGACCCAGTACTTC.

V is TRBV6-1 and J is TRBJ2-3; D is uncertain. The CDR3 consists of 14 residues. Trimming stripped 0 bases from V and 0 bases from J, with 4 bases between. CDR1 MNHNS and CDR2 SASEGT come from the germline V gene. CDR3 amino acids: CASSEAYSTDTQYF. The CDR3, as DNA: TGTGCCAGCAGTGAAGCGTACAGCACAGATACGCAGTATTTT.

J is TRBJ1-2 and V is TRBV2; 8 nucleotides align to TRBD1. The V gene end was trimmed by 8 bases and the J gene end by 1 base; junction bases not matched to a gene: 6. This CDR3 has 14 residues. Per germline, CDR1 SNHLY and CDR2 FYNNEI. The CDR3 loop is CASGQGGVNYGYTF. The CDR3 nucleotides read TGTGCCAGCGGACAGGGAGGAGTTAACTATGGCTACACCTTC.

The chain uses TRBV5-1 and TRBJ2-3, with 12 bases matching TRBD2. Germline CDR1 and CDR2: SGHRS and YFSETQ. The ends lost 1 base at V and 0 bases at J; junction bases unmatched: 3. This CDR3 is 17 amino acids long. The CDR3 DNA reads TGCGCCAGCAGCTTGACTGGACTAGCGGGAAGCACAGATACGCAGTATTTT. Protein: CASSLTGLAGSTDTQYF.

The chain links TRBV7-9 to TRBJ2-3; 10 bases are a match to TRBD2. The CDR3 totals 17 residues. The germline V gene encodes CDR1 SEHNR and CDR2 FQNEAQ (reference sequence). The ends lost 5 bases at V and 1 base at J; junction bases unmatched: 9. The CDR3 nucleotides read TGTGCCAGCAGCACCCTAGCGGGAGAGGACGGCACAGATACGCAGTATTTT. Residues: CASSTLAGEDGTDTQYF.

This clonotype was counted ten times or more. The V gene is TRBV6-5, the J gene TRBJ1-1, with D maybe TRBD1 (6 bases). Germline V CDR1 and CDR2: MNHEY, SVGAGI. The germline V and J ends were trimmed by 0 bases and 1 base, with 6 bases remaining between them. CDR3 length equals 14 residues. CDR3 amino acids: CASSYSQGNTEAFF. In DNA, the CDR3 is TGTGCCAGCAGTTACTCACAGGGGAACACTGAAGCTTTCTTT.

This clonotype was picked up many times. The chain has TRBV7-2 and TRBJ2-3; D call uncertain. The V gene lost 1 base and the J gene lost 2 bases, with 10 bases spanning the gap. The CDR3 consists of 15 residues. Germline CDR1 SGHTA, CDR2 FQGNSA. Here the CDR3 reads CASSLVPVSTDTQYF. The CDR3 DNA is TGTGCCAGCAGCTTAGTACCGGTATCCACAGATACGCAGTATTTT. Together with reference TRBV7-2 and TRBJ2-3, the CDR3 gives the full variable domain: GAGVSQSPSNKVTEKGKDVELRCDPISGHTALYWYRQSLGQGLEFLIYFQGNSAPDKSGLPSDRFSAERTGGSVSTLTIQRTQQEDSAVYLCASSLVPVSTDTQYFGPGTRLTVL.

The CDR3 nucleotides read TGTGCCAGCAGCTCAGATGCCCAGGCCCCCTATGGCTACACCTTC. Encoded protein: CASSSDAQAPYGYTF. The chain has TRBV7-2 and TRBJ1-2; D not certain. Germline CDR1 is SGHTA and CDR2 is FQGNSA. V shed 4 bases and J shed 4 bases, with 16 bases lying between them. The CDR3 sequence is 15 residues long. Filled out from reference TRBV7-2 and TRBJ1-2, the complete variable domain reads GAGVSQSPSNKVTEKGKDVELRCDPISGHTALYWYRQSLGQGLEFLIYFQGNSAPDKSGLPSDRFSAERTGGSVSTLTIQRTQQEDSAVYLCASSSDAQAPYGYTFGSGTRLTVV.

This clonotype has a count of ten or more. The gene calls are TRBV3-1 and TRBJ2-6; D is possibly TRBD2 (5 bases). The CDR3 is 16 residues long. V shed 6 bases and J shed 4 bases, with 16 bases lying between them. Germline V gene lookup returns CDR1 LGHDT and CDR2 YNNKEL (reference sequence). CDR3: CASSPPRGSGANVLTF. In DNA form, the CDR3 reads TGTGCCAGCAGTCCGCCCCGCGGGTCAGGGGCCAACGTCCTGACTTTC. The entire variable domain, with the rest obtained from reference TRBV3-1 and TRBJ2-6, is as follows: DTAVSQTPKYLVTQMGNDKSIKCEQNLGHDTMYWYKQDSKKFLKIMFSYNNKELIINETVPNRFSPKSPDKAHLNLHINSLELGDSAVYFCASSPPRGSGANVLTFGAGSRLTVL.